This T cell receptor beta chain stems from a study of cytomegalovirus exposure and HLA in healthy donors. Study observations and caveats: Most of the CMV-associated TCR beta chains (in a later analysis) appeared to be HLA-restricted.

The CDR3 runs 13 residues. Looked up from germline, CDR1 is GTSNPN and CDR2 is SVGIG (reference sequence). V shed 6 bases and J 2 bases; nucleotides not matched to a gene: 4. The count of this clone is one. Its antigen is unknown. The PCR made use of 60 Vbeta and 13 Jbeta primers. Some clones are missing from TCRdb's copy, which holds only in-frame ones; the method was immunoSEQ multiplex PCR. The repertoire consists of some 180,000 clones, with 70% to 80% occurring once and the leading ten covering around 3%. The chain has TRBV30 and TRBJ1-3, with TRBD1 identical over 7 bases. This receptor was identified in a male donor in good health and CMV-seronegative. Sequencing was carried out using PBMCs. Here the CDR3 reads CACRGAPGNTIYF. DNA for the CDR3: TGTGCCTGCAGGGGGGCCCCTGGAAACACCATATATTTT.